The 27 T cell receptor beta chains reported below all come from one sample, sequenced in a study of CD8 T cells in ankylosing spondylitis. TCRdb re-called the 5' RACE reads with MiXCR, one entry per CDR3 protein. Of a few hundred thousand distinct CDR3 sequences detected, 9.5% to 15% appear once; the ten largest clones hold under 7.5%. Which antigens these TCRs recognize remains unknown. Whole-study results and caveats: Ankylosing spondylitis blood seemed to carry a telltale TCR beta motif made of several highly homologous variants.

The sequenced sample consisted of blood, either unsorted or a sorted T cell fraction (not recorded which). These receptors were collected from a male donor with ankylosing spondylitis.

This clonotype was seen many times. The chain carries TRBV12-3 or TRBV12-4 and TRBJ2-7, with 9 bases aligning to TRBD2. V was pared by 2 bases and J by 2 bases, with 1 base of the junction left unmatched. This CDR3 contains 14 residues. For the CDR3, the DNA is TGTGCCAGCAGTTTAACTAGCGGGCCCTACGAGCAGTACGTC. Translated: CASSLTSGPYEQYV.

This clonotype was seen at least ten times. CDR3 region: CASTETGKLFF. The CDR3 DNA sequence: TGTGCCAGCACCGAAACAGGAAAACTGTTTTTT. The chain links TRBV7-9 to TRBJ1-4; D is perhaps TRBD1 (5 bases). Between the trimmed V and J ends, which lost 7 bases and 10 bases, there was a span of 10 bases. Germline assignment: CDR1 SEHNR and CDR2 FQNEAQ (reference sequence). The CDR3 consists of 11 residues.

This clonotype has just a few counts. The chain uses TRBV20-1 and TRBJ1-1; the D is unclear. This CDR3 contains 12 residues. CDR1 DFQATT and CDR2 SNEGSKA come from the germline V gene (reference sequence). V lost 1 base and J 3 bases, leaving 6 bases between the germline ends. The CDR3 loop reads CSARVAYTEAFF. CDR3 in DNA: TGCAGTGCTAGAGTGGCCTACACTGAAGCTTTCTTT.

This clonotype showed up just a few times. The CDR3 sequence is CASSPRGPRGRQYF. CDR3 DNA sequence: TGTGCCAGCAGCCCGAGGGGCCCCCGAGGGAGGCAGTATTTT. This chain uses TRBV3-1 with TRBJ2-3; D possibly matches TRBD1 or TRBD2 (5 bases each). The CDR3 length is 14 residues. Germline lookup yields CDR1 LGHDT and CDR2 YNNKEL (reference sequence). Trimming removed 4 bases at V and 11 bases at J, with 19 bases between.

This clonotype was counted between two and nine times. V gene TRBV20-1 combines with J gene TRBJ1-5; TRBD1 matches 11 bases. After removal of 6 bases from V and 5 bases from J, the junction contained 6 bases not matched to a gene. This CDR3 is built from 14 residues. Germline-derived CDR1 and CDR2 are DFQATT and SNEGSKA (reference sequence). CDR3 sequence: CSAEPGQGDQPQHF. CDR3 sequence (DNA): TGCAGTGCGGAACCGGGACAGGGGGATCAGCCCCAGCATTTT.

The V call is TRBV21-1, the J call TRBJ2-7; the table assigns TRBD2, which was not confirmed against the DNA. TRBV21-1 is noted as a pseudogene. This CDR3 has 20 amino acids. The CDR3 DNA sequence: TGTGCCAGCAGCAACAACTTATCCGGGACTAGCGGAAGAAGCTCCTACGAGCAGTACGTC. It translates to CASSNNLSGTSGRSSYEQYV.

The rearrangement links TRBV11-2 to TRBJ1-1; tentatively, D is TRBD1 (5 bases). CDR3 length: 15 residues. V lost 5 bases, J lost 1 base, and 14 bases lay in between. The germline V gene encodes CDR1 SGHAT and CDR2 FQNNGV. In nucleotides, the CDR3 is TGTGCCAGCAGCCCCCGTGGTGGGGCGAACACTGAAGCTTTCTTT. As protein: CASSPRGGANTEAFF. Combining the CDR3 with reference TRBV11-2 and TRBJ1-1 gives the whole variable domain EAGVAQSPRYKIIEKRQSVAFWCNPISGHATLYWYQQILGQGPKLLIQFQNNGVVDDSQLPKDRFSAERLKGVDSTLKIQPAKLEDSAVYLCASSPRGGANTEAFFGQGTRLTVV.

V and J are TRBV30 and TRBJ2-1; a weak D match, TRBD2 (6 bases). The CDR3 has 18 amino acids. V was shortened by 0 bases and J by 2 bases, with 20 bases between the two germline ends. Germline assignment: CDR1 GTSNPN and CDR2 SVGIG (reference sequence). CDR3 DNA sequence: TGTGCCTGGAGTGTATCGAAGAGTGGGGGAGGTGCCTACAATGAGCAGTTCTTC. Its protein product is CAWSVSKSGGGAYNEQFF.

This clonotype was seen only a few times. The genes are TRBV5-8 and TRBJ2-1; 10 bases agree with TRBD2. The germline V gene has CDR1 SGHTS and CDR2 YDEGEE. The trim removed 5 bases at V and 13 bases at J, leaving 6 bases unmatched. The length of the CDR3 is 12 residues. The CDR3 loop reads CASRLAGASQFF. The CDR3 DNA reads TGTGCCAGCAGGCTAGCGGGAGCCTCCCAGTTCTTC.

The chain links TRBV21-1 to TRBJ2-7; no check of the table's D call, TRBD1, against the DNA was made. TRBV21-1 is a known pseudogene. This CDR3 is built from 12 residues. The CDR3 sequence is CASSCRAYEQYV. Here the CDR3 DNA reads TGTGCCAGCAGCTGCCGGGCCTACGAGCAGTACGTC.

The rearrangement joins TRBV11-1 to TRBJ1-6, with a possible D match to TRBD1 (6 bases). V was cut by 2 bases and J by 5 bases, with 19 bases left in between. CDR1 SGHAT and CDR2 FQDESV come from the germline V gene (reference sequence). The CDR3 totals 18 residues. CDR3 region: CASSLKQGAGVNNSPLHF. In DNA form, the CDR3 reads TGTGCCAGCAGCTTAAAGCAGGGAGCAGGGGTTAATAATTCACCCCTCCACTTT. Full variable domain (missing parts from reference TRBV11-1 and TRBJ1-6): EAEVAQSPRYKITEKSQAVAFWCDPISGHATLYWYRQILGQGPELLVQFQDESVVDDSQLPKDRFSAERLKGVDSTLKIQPAELGDSAMYLCASSLKQGAGVNNSPLHFGNGTRLTVT.

As for this clonotype: The junction and the germline gene differ at one end; a read error may be behind it. The chain couples TRBV5-6 to TRBJ1-2, with 7 bases identical to TRBD1. The CDR3 loop spans 13 amino acids. The germline V gene has CDR1 SGHDT and CDR2 YYEEEE. The chain's CDR3 is CASSPGQLYCYTF. The CDR3 DNA follows: TGTGCCAGCAGCCCGGGACAGCTCTATTGCTACACCTTC.

The chain is built from TRBV20-1 and TRBJ1-1; D gene ambiguous. The CDR3 is 12 residues long. Germline V gene lookup returns CDR1 DFQATT and CDR2 SNEGSKA (reference sequence). Trimming removed 2 bases from V and 3 bases from J, with 7 bases in between. The CDR3 sequence is CSARPGHTEAFF. DNA for the CDR3: TGCAGTGCTAGACCAGGACACACTGAAGCTTTCTTT.

This clonotype appeared a single time. The chain carries TRBV1 and TRBJ2-1; TRBD2, the D gene given by the table, was not confirmed from the DNA. TRBV1 is designated a pseudogene. The CDR3 is 21 residues long. CDR3 coding DNA: TGCACCAGCAGCCAAGATAGGGCTAGCGGTCCTACCTTTCCCGCCTACAATGAGCAGTTCTTC. Translation gives CTSSQDRASGPTFPAYNEQFF.

This clonotype was picked up many times. This chain uses TRBV20-1 with TRBJ1-2; 7 bases fit TRBD1. Germline CDR1 and CDR2: DFQATT and SNEGSKA (reference sequence). With V trimmed by 6 bases and J by 3 bases, 10 bases remained unmatched. The CDR3 length is 14 residues. The CDR3 sequence: CSAETRQGDYGYTF. The DNA of the CDR3 is TGCAGTGCGGAAACTCGACAGGGTGACTATGGCTACACCTTC.

There are a few counts of this clonotype. This chain connects TRBV14 to TRBJ1-2; D gene uncertain. The V end was cut by 2 bases, the J end by 4 bases, with 8 bases between. Germline assignment: CDR1 SGHDN and CDR2 FVKESK. The CDR3 length is 13 residues. The CDR3 loop is CASSQQNIYGYTF. Here the CDR3 DNA reads TGTGCCAGCAGCCAACAAAACATCTATGGCTACACCTTC.

The sample holds a few counts of this clonotype. The chain has TRBV20-1 and TRBJ2-1; TRBD2 matches 7 bases. V shed 0 bases and J 6 bases; nucleotides not matched to a gene: 2. This CDR3 spans 13 amino acids. Germline-derived CDR1 and CDR2 are DFQATT and SNEGSKA (reference sequence). The CDR3 sequence is CSARDASGNEQFF. The CDR3 DNA is TGCAGTGCTAGAGATGCTAGCGGCAATGAGCAGTTCTTC.

This clonotype came up a few times. The chain links TRBV7-2 to TRBJ1-2; no definite D call. V was clipped by 4 bases and J by 0 bases, with 9 bases between them. Germline V gene sequence: CDR1 SGHTA, CDR2 FQGNSA. The CDR3 length is 14 residues. CDR3 sequence (DNA): TGTGCCAGCAGCTCCGGACGGACTAACTATGGCTACACCTTC. Translating it yields CASSSGRTNYGYTF.

The genes are TRBV4-1 and TRBJ2-1, with 9 bases aligning to TRBD1. Germline-derived CDR1 and CDR2 are MGHRA and YSYEKL. The CDR3 length is 14 residues. The V gene end was trimmed by 5 bases and the J gene end by 6 bases; junction bases not matched to a gene: 5. The CDR3 loop is CASSTRDRANEQFF. CDR3 nucleotides: TGCGCCAGCAGCACACGGGACAGGGCCAATGAGCAGTTCTTC.

This clonotype was counted between two and nine times. The CDR3 DNA is TGCAGCGCCCGGCCCTCCCAGATGACTGGGAGACCTGTGACTTACTACGAGCAGTACGTC. Its translation: CSARPSQMTGRPVTYYEQYV. This chain links TRBV29-1 with TRBJ2-7; weak D call: TRBD2 (5 bases). The CDR3 totals 20 residues. The V gene's germline CDR1 is SQVTM and CDR2 ANQGSEA. Trimming pared 7 bases from V and 3 bases from J, leaving 37 bases between.

This clonotype was seen more than once but under ten times. The CDR3 protein is CASSRQLSTDTQYF. CDR3 DNA sequence: TGTGCCAGCAGCCGGCAGTTAAGCACAGATACGCAGTATTTT. V gene TRBV6-1 combines with J gene TRBJ2-3; D is uncertain. Germline V gene lookup returns CDR1 MNHNS and CDR2 SASEGT. V gave up 6 bases and J gave up 0 bases, with 10 bases separating them. The CDR3 is 14 amino acids.

This clonotype was observed a few times. This rearrangement joins TRBV20-1 to TRBJ2-7; the match to TRBD2 covers 10 bases. Trimming cost V 4 bases and J 0 bases; bases outside gene matches: 15. The CDR3 is made up of 18 amino acids. Germline lookup yields CDR1 DFQATT and CDR2 SNEGSKA (reference sequence). The CDR3 loop reads CSANPASGSTYSSYEQYF. The CDR3 nucleotides read TGCAGTGCTAACCCGGCTAGCGGGAGTACGTACAGCTCCTACGAGCAGTACTTC.

This chain links TRBV5-4 with TRBJ2-7; D possibly uses TRBD1 or TRBD2 (6 bases each). The ends were cut back, 4 bases at V and 2 bases at J, with 10 bases in the middle. CDR3 size: 13 residues. CDR1 is SGHNT, CDR2 YYREEE, per germline (reference sequence). This chain's CDR3 is CASSAGHTYEQYF. The CDR3 nucleotides are TGTGCCAGCAGCGCGGGACATACCTACGAGCAGTACTTC.

This chain connects TRBV10-3 to TRBJ1-1; D is undetermined. The germline gives CDR1 ENHRY, CDR2 SYGVKD. V was pared by 4 bases and J by 1 base, with 7 bases between. This CDR3 is 13 amino acids long. In nucleotides, the CDR3 is TGTGCCATCAGTGTTGAGGGGAACACTGAAGCTTTCTTT. Amino acids: CAISVEGNTEAFF.

This clonotype was counted at least ten times. The rearrangement links TRBV3-1 to TRBJ1-1; D is perhaps TRBD1 (6 bases). This CDR3 contains 14 residues. The V end was cut by 2 bases, the J end by 1 base, with 8 bases between. Looked up from germline, CDR1 is LGHDT and CDR2 is YNNKEL (reference sequence). The CDR3 here is CASSQQTGNTEAFF. CDR3 nucleotides: TGTGCCAGCAGCCAACAGACAGGGAACACTGAAGCTTTCTTT.

This clonotype was seen ten or more times. The gene calls are TRBV7-2 and TRBJ2-7; D unclear. Germline V gene data show CDR1 as SGHTA and CDR2 as FQGNSA. V shed 5 bases and J shed 0 bases, with 5 bases lying between them. This CDR3 spans 12 amino acids. The CDR3, as DNA: TGTGCCAGCAGCCTCCCCTCCTACGAGCAGTACTTC. Translated: CASSLPSYEQYF.

The CDR3 DNA reads as TGCGCCAGCAGCCCCGGGACTCCCACAGATACGCAGTATTTT. As protein: CASSPGTPTDTQYF. J is TRBJ2-3 and V is TRBV5-1; possible D gene TRBD2, 6 bases. Looked up from germline, CDR1 is SGHRS and CDR2 is YFSETQ. The CDR3 consists of 14 residues. V was pared by 4 bases and J by 2 bases, with 11 bases between.